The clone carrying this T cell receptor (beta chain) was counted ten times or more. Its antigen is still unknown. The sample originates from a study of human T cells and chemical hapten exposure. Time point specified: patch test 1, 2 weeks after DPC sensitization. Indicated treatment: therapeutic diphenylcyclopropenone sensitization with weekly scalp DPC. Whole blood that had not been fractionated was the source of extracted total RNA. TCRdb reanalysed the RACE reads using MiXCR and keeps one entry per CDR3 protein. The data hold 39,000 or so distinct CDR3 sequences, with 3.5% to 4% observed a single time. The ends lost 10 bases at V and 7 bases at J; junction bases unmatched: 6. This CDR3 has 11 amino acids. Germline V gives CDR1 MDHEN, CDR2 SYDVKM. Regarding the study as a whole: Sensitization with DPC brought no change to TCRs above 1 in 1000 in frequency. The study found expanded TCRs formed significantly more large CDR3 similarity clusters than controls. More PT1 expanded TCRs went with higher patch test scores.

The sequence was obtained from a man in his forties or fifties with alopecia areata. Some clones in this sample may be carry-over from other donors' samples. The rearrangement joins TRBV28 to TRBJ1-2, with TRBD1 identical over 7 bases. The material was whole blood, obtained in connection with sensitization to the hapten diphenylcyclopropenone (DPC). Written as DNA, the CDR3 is TGTGCCACCGACAGGGAGGGTGGCTACACCTTC. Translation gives CATDREGGYTF.